This paragraph reports one TCR beta chain. This clonotype showed up just a few times. Its antigen is still unknown. No base qualities exist here, and no much larger clone lies one base off it. CDR1 and CDR2 (DFQATT, SNEGSKA) derive from the germline V gene (reference sequence). V has 3 bases trimmed and J has 2 bases trimmed; junction bases matching no gene number 8. Including cysteine and phenylalanine, the CDR3 has 15 amino acids. Just the 45-base CDR3 DNA is kept, in frame starting at base 1. The entry originates in a study of T-cell memory formation after mild COVID-19 (dated by TCRdb to the early 2020s). As for the study more broadly: Most TCR sequence clusters were specific to one of the two donors. In a couple of donors, T-cell clones that expanded and contracted after mild COVID-19 were tracked by sequencing TCRalpha and TCRbeta repertoires over time. Two young, previously healthy adult volunteers made up the cohort, one male and one female. General conclusions and limits of the study: The study included only a couple of mild cases, and larger cohorts that include severe cases with pre-infection samples were judged to be necessary. Some responding clones were found in pre-infection memory, which suggests that pre-existing cross-reactive memory T cells took part in the SARS-CoV-2 response. SARS-CoV-2 specificity was not confirmed for the second-wave clones peaking on day 37. Clones that contracted from day 15 to 85 showed balanced CD4/CD8 phenotypes, whereas a second wave of clones that expanded from day 15 to 37 leaned towards CD4+. Contracting CD4+ clones were located mainly in the CM and EM memory subsets, whereas CD8+ clones were found to be enriched in EMRA.

PBMCs were isolated by Ficoll-Paque density gradient centrifugation. Sequencing instrument: Illumina NovaSeq 6000. TCRalpha and TCRbeta cDNA libraries were constructed by 5'RACE with constant-segment primers, with sample barcodes and unique molecular identifiers being introduced. RNA was extracted from every sample with Trizol reagent. Library amplification was performed in two PCR steps, and a second sample barcode and Illumina TruSeq adapters were introduced in the second step. Sequencing of libraries was performed on an Illumina NovaSeq with 2 x 150 bp paired-end reads. The source study handled its data this way. Reads were demultiplexed and collapsed into UMI-guided consensus sequences with migec v1.2.7. Using mixcr v2.1.11, UMI consensuses were aligned to TRA and TRB V and J templates and then assembled into clonotypes. Clonotypes were classified as expanded or contracted when called significant by both edgeR and NoisET, with noise models trained on biological replicates. edgeR calls used a false discovery rate-adjusted p below 0.01 and a log2 fold-change threshold of 1. As an exploratory analysis of dynamics, max-normalized trajectories of the 1000 most abundant clonotypes were examined with PCA combined with hierarchical clustering. The CD4 or CD8 phenotype of responding clones was assigned using the separately sequenced CD4+ and CD8+ repertoires. TCRdb reran the public reads through fastp at Q25 and MiXCR, keeping productive beta chains. One record per CDR3 amino acid sequence lists the most common genes and DNA. The V and J calls here are based on TCRdb, not the publication. For this sample the table gives roughly 580,000 distinct CDR3 sequences, of which roughly 18% were detected only once. The ten largest clones add up to 12% of the sample.

The sequence came from an adult woman who had mild COVID-19 (a few samples of this study predate the infection). The sample titles of this study are shuffled in the database, so cell type and time point are left out; the donor was told from shared clones. Rearrangement joined TRBV20-1 to TRBJ2-3; 7 bases in the junction line up with TRBD2. The material sequenced was PBMCs or a T cell subset sorted from them (not recorded which). The base sequence is TGCAGTGCTAGTCGCTCTAGCGGTGACACAGATACGCAGTATTTT. It is translated as CSASRSSGDTDTQYF.